Included here is one TCR beta chain sequence, with context. This clone was seen only once. Its cognate antigen has yet to be identified. Base qualities are not recorded, but no much larger clone differs from it by a single base. The data stem from a study of T cell clones after liver transplantation (dated by TCRdb to about 2019). Turning to the overall study: The samples were obtained from ITN030ST, a randomized trial that attempted immunosuppression withdrawal within 2 years after liver transplantation. Of the 8 liver transplant recipients making up the studied cohort, 3 were classified as tolerant and 5 as non-tolerant. Third party-reactive TCRbeta sequences from pre-transplant MLRs were also identified as an antigen-independent comparator for donor-reactive sequences. Until randomization at 12-24 months post-transplant, subjects were given standard immunosuppression, with no induction therapy. Blood samples were collected pre-transplant, pre-randomization before withdrawal, and post-randomization after either complete withdrawal or failed withdrawal. Three of the eight recipients were HCV-positive; the others were transplanted for non-autoimmune, non-viral indications. Donor-reactive T cell clones were identified using TCRbeta sequencing after a pre-transplant mixed lymphocyte reaction and were then followed in post-transplant blood. Tolerance meant complete immunosuppression withdrawal for at least one year without liver enzymes rising beyond twice the upper limit of normal. Overall study outcomes, separate from this receptor: When repertoire turnover was accounted for, significantly reduced detection of donor-reactive sequences was found in 7 of 8 subjects for CD4 and in 8 of 8 subjects for CD8. Because no allograft tissue specimens were available, donor-reactive T cells may have migrated into the graft instead of being deleted. Low numbers of available donor cells limited the measurable donor-reactive repertoire in a couple of subjects. In most of the 8 subjects, regardless of tolerance or HCV status, circulating donor-reactive CD4 TCRbeta sequences dropped significantly post-transplant. Donor-reactive sequences decreased more than third party-reactive sequences, which suggests partial antigen-specific deletion that was not related to withdrawal success. Conclusions were preliminary, limited by small, heterogeneous patient numbers and non-standardized post-transplant time points.

The V end loses 4 bases and the J end loses 4 bases, and a stretch of 26 bases separates them. Sequences SGHTS (CDR1) and YDEGEE (CDR2) are obtained from the germline V gene. From its cysteine to its phenylalanine, the CDR3 spans 18 amino acids. Only CDR3 DNA remains: 54 bases, in frame from the first base. Thawed unstimulated PBMCs were stained for CD3, CD4 and CD8 and FACS-sorted into CD3+CD4+ and CD3+CD8+ populations. All 8 studied subjects were randomized to immunosuppression withdrawal. The Qiagen DNeasy Blood and Tissue Kit was used for isolation of genomic DNA. High-throughput TCRbeta CDR3 sequencing of frozen genomic DNA was performed by immunoSEQ, including PCR amplification, mapping, bias correction and internal controls. As for the original processing: Only productive rearrangements were retained, with each unique TCRbeta sequence defined by its CDR3 nucleotide sequence together with its V and J gene. A sequence counted as donor-reactive only if the sequence showed at least 5-fold expansion in CFSE-low cells compared with unstimulated pre-transplant cells and had a frequency of at least 0.01%. Minimum frequency thresholds were set for each subject based on the unstimulated sample with the lowest template count, ensuring at least 90% detection power. Jensen-Shannon divergence between the top 1000 TCRbeta sequences post- versus pre-transplant served as the measure of repertoire turnover. Changes in detection of donor-reactive sequences were tested with two-sided Fisher's exact tests. TCRdb took this table from immuneACCESS and kept in-frame rearrangements with V and J called. Such tables lack part of the clones; where checked against another copy, unresolved V genes explain under half of the gap, and the rest is unexplained. V and J calls and clone size are copied from that table; D and trimming were computed from the DNA. For this sample the table gives 55,000 to 75,000 clones, of which 70% were detected only once. The ten most abundant clones make up roughly 2.8% of the sample.

This receptor chain uses TRBV5-8 and TRBJ1-1; the D gene assignment is ambiguous. The specimen was CD4+ T cells from blood, collected at the approximately 16-month timepoint. The receptor was derived from a human patient who received a liver transplant. It is possible that, after a transplant, some T cells come from the graft donor. The CDR3 reads CASSTRAGRVRGITEAFF. The DNA sequence is as follows: TGTGCCAGCAGCACCCGGGCGGGTCGGGTAAGAGGAATCACTGAAGCTTTCTTT.